The 8 T cell receptor beta chains reported below all come from one sample, sequenced in a study of T cells in tuberculosis (dated by TCRdb to the late 2010s). The protocol used for the library was the immunoSEQ multiplex PCR assay. TCRdb took over this immuneACCESS table, retaining in-frame rearrangements with V and J assigned. Such tables are incomplete; in checked studies, under half of the missing clones stem from an unresolved V gene, and the remainder is unexplained. A total of 30,000 to 35,000 clones appear in this sample, 80% to 95% of them only once. Of the sample, 2.2% is held by the ten largest clones. The sequencing sample was made of PBMCs. These receptors were collected from a donor between 10 and 35 years old with latent tuberculosis or without tuberculosis infection.

The genes are TRBV20-1 and TRBJ1-2; no reliable D call. V shed 6 bases and J shed 5 bases, with 7 bases lying between them. The CDR3 spans 10 residues. CDR1 and CDR2 (germline): DFQATT, SNEGSKA (reference sequence). This CDR3 is CSASVYGYTF. CDR3 DNA: TGCAGTGCCTCGGTGTATGGCTACACCTTC.

The chain employs TRBV5-1 and TRBJ1-5; perhaps TRBD1 as D (6 bases). This CDR3 is 13 amino acids long. V lost 3 bases to trimming and J lost 3 bases, with 7 bases between them. The germline CDR1 and CDR2 sequences are SGHRS and YFSETQ. The DNA of the CDR3 is TGCGCCAGCAGCTCGGGACACAATCAGCCCCAGCATTTT. Its translation is CASSSGHNQPQHF.

The chain employs TRBV4-1 and TRBJ2-6, with 9 bases that match TRBD1. This CDR3 spans 18 amino acids. The J segment lost 3 bases and the V segment lost 0 bases, leaving 6 bases of the junction unmatched. The germline V gene has CDR1 MGHRA and CDR2 YSYEKL. CDR3 nucleotides: TGCGCCAGCAGCCAAGATGACAGGGGGTCTGATGGGGCCAACGTCCTGACTTTC. This codes for CASSQDDRGSDGANVLTF.

This clone is a singleton in its sample. The rearrangement joins TRBV18 to TRBJ2-7, with TRBD1 matching 12 bases. V lost 0 bases, J lost 4 bases, and 1 base stayed unmatched. CDR1 and CDR2 (germline): KGHSH, LQKENI. The CDR3 extends over 15 amino acids. CDR3 loop: CASSPPGQGAYEQYF. The CDR3 DNA reads as TGTGCCAGCTCACCACCGGGACAGGGGGCGTACGAGCAGTACTTC.

The rearrangement uses TRBV4-1 and TRBJ2-7; D possibly corresponds to TRBD1 (5 bases). This CDR3 spans 15 amino acids. Per germline, CDR1 MGHRA and CDR2 YSYEKL. V gave up 2 bases and J gave up 3 bases, with 14 bases separating them. The DNA for the CDR3 is TGCGCCAGCAGCCAATCCCAGGGCCGATACTACGAGCAGTACTTC. Translated: CASSQSQGRYYEQYF.

The gene calls are TRBV4-3 and TRBJ1-5; D is unclear. This CDR3 is built from 16 residues. CDR1 and CDR2 from the germline V gene are LGHNA and YSLEER. Trimming removed 0 bases at V and 6 bases at J, with 15 bases between. The CDR3 reads CASSQDTSTGSQPQHF. The CDR3 DNA follows: TGCGCCAGCAGCCAAGATACCTCCACGGGAAGTCAGCCCCAGCATTTT.

The genes are TRBV5-4 and TRBJ2-3; possible D gene TRBD1, 5 bases. The length of the CDR3 is 14 residues. Germline V CDR1 and CDR2: SGHNT, YYREEE (reference sequence). This CDR3 reads CAGTTDISTDTQYF. DNA of the CDR3: TGTGCGGGTACGACAGACATAAGCACAGATACGCAGTATTTT.

The chain has TRBV2 and TRBJ2-5; 9 bases are a match to TRBD1. The germline gives CDR1 SNHLY, CDR2 FYNNEI. This CDR3 is 12 amino acids long. J lost 4 bases, V lost 11 bases, and 5 bases had no gene match. The CDR3 reads CAGGTGTETQYF. The CDR3, as DNA: TGTGCCGGGGGGACAGGGACAGAGACCCAGTACTTC.